This T cell receptor (beta chain) was sequenced for a study of cytomegalovirus exposure and HLA in healthy donors. This clone was detected only a few times. As yet, its antigen is unknown. Healthy individuals who donated bone marrow served as the donors. General study results and limits: As a later analysis showed, several of the most significant clusters appeared to be linked to common viral pathogens. It is likely that the observed cluster of highly shared sequence variants was a sequencing artifact.

The PCR employed 60 Vbeta primers together with 13 Jbeta primers. Sequencing used immunoSEQ multiplex PCR; TCRdb keeps in-frame clones, though not all of them. The repertoire has around 95,000 clones, roughly four fifths of them found once; the top ten carry about 3.7%. Germline trimming cut 4 bases from V and 3 bases from J; bases unmatched to any gene: 13. The CDR3 is 18 residues long. The germline gives CDR1 SGDLS, CDR2 YYNGEE. The rearrangement links TRBV9 to TRBJ2-6; TRBD1 matches 7 bases. The TCR was taken from a man in his thirties or forties in good health and CMV-seropositive. The sample taken for sequencing was PBMCs. CDR3 loop: CASSPRTGATGGANVLTF. The CDR3 nucleotides read TGTGCCAGCAGCCCCCGGACAGGCGCGACTGGTGGGGCCAACGTCCTGACTTTC.